This TCR beta chain was found in a study of vaccination effects on CD4 cells after COVID-19. Study-wide context: Each participant was given two doses of one vaccine (BNT162b2 or mRNA-1273).

The CDR3 extends over 14 amino acids. Germline V CDR1 and CDR2: MNHEY, SVGAGI. V lost 7 bases and J 4 bases, leaving 11 bases between the germline ends. Repertoires were generated with immunoSEQ multiplex PCR, while TCRdb's copy carries only in-frame clones and drops some. This table holds about 38,000 clones, roughly 70% found once. Antigen-specific CD4+ T cell clonotypes were called by their expansion after viral peptide-pool culture in ViraFEST. Once cultured for approximately ten days, the cells underwent separation to obtain CD4+ T cells. Vaccinated participants had no history of SARS-CoV-2 infection and tested negative for nucleocapsid antibodies. Wells each received two million PBMC, cultured with about 10 IU/ml IL-2 and 10 ug/ml peptides. Cultures received IL-2 medium that replaced half the medium on days 3 and 7. Concerning this clone itself: Its target is not known.

Findings and caveats of the study: The study found that only 1 of 255 vaccine-induced clones from healthy vaccinees cross-reacted with common cold coronaviruses.

This chain joins TRBV6-5 and TRBJ2-6, with a tentative D call TRBD2 (5 bases). Sequencing used CD4+ T cells from PBMCs cultured with SARS-CoV-2 spike peptides, obtained before COVID-19 vaccination. The receptor was isolated from a human donor who received a COVID-19 vaccine. The CDR3 spells CASIGESGANVLTF. The CDR3 DNA is TGTGCCAGCATTGGGGAGAGCGGGGCCAACGTCCTGACTTTC.